These 17 T cell receptor beta chains were all obtained from the same sample, sequenced in a study of T cell responses to AZD1222 COVID-19 vaccine. Repertoires were generated with immunoSEQ multiplex PCR, while TCRdb's copy carries only in-frame clones and drops some. The sample carries about 150,000 clones, over 85% recorded once. The sequencing here drew on peripheral blood, taken on day 0 of AZD1222 vaccination. The receptors derive from an adult in good health.

The chain combines TRBV11-1 with TRBJ1-1; no clear D. V was shortened by 3 bases and J by 1 base, with 9 bases between the two germline ends. Germline CDR1 and CDR2: SGHAT and FQDESV (reference sequence). The CDR3 sequence is 14 residues long. DNA of the CDR3: TGTGCCAGCAGCTTTGGCCTCCCGAACACTGAAGCTTTCTTT. Protein product: CASSFGLPNTEAFF.

This chain links TRBV5-1 with TRBJ2-7; 7 nucleotides align to TRBD2. The CDR3 runs 14 residues. From germline, CDR1 is SGHRS and CDR2 YFSETQ. V shed 1 base and J 2 bases; nucleotides not matched to a gene: 3. DNA for the CDR3: TGCGCCAGCAGCTTGAGGCTAGCGGCCTACGAGCAGTACTTC. Translated: CASSLRLAAYEQYF.

This clone showed up just once. The CDR3 sequence: CATSDRMSGADTQYF. Here the CDR3 DNA reads TGTGCCACCAGTGACCGGATGTCCGGGGCAGATACGCAGTATTTT. V and J are TRBV24-1 and TRBJ2-3, with a tentative D call TRBD2 (5 bases). CDR3 length equals 15 residues. The V end lost 4 bases, the J end lost 4 bases, and 14 bases lay between the germline ends. Germline CDR1 KGHDR, CDR2 SFDVKD.

The chain couples TRBV2 to TRBJ2-7, with 11 bases fitting TRBD2. The CDR3 extends over 15 amino acids. Germline V CDR1 and CDR2: SNHLY, FYNNEI. V was pared by 7 bases and J by 0 bases, with 5 bases of the junction left unmatched. The CDR3 region has the DNA TGTGCCAGCATCAGACTAGCGGGGAGCTCCTACGAGCAGTACTTC. As protein: CASIRLAGSSYEQYF.

This chain links TRBV12-3 or TRBV12-4 with TRBJ2-3; the D gene could be TRBD1 or TRBD2 (5 bases each). The V end lost 6 bases, the J end lost 6 bases, and 13 bases lay between the germline ends. The length of the CDR3 is 13 residues. CDR3 in amino acids: CASRGTLGDTQYF. The CDR3 DNA reads as TGTGCCAGCAGGGGGACGCTGGGCGATACGCAGTATTTT.

The rearrangement joins TRBV5-4 to TRBJ2-7; 9 bases agree with TRBD1. This CDR3 has 14 amino acids. The germline CDR1 and CDR2 sequences are SGHNT and YYREEE (reference sequence). Losses at the gene ends were 4 bases for V and 1 base for J; bases not matched to a gene: 3. The CDR3: CASSTGGASYEQYF. The DNA of the CDR3 is TGTGCCAGCAGCACAGGGGGCGCATCCTACGAGCAGTACTTC.

The V gene is TRBV19, the J gene TRBJ1-4, with unresolved D. The germline CDR1 and CDR2 sequences are LNHDA and SQIVND (reference sequence). V was trimmed by 6 bases and J by 7 bases, leaving 12 bases between them. The CDR3 length is 13 residues. The CDR3 nucleotides are TGTGCCAGTAGCACAGTAGTTTTTGAAAAACTGTTTTTT. This encodes CASSTVVFEKLFF.

This clone was seen once. This chain uses TRBV5-4 with TRBJ1-2, with 8 nucleotides matching TRBD1. J gave up 7 bases and V 4 bases, and 12 bases lay outside the gene matches. In germline, CDR1 is SGHNT, CDR2 YYREEE (reference sequence). The CDR3 has 15 amino acids. CDR3 DNA sequence: TGTGCCAGCAGCCCCAAAGACAGGGGAAAGACTGGCTACACCTTC. The encoded protein is CASSPKDRGKTGYTF.

The rearrangement uses TRBV4-1 and TRBJ1-2, with D unclear. CDR3 length: 15 amino acids. Germline lookup yields CDR1 MGHRA and CDR2 YSYEKL. With 0 bases removed from V and 2 bases from J, the gap between germline ends came to 10 bases. CDR3 DNA sequence: TGCGCCAGCAGCCAAGACTTCGGACCCAACTATGGCTACACCTTC. Its protein is CASSQDFGPNYGYTF.

This chain connects TRBV5-6 to TRBJ2-1, with D possibly TRBD1 on 6 matching bases. Trimming took 7 bases from V and 2 from J, leaving 16 bases between them. The CDR3 is 15 residues long. Looked up from germline, CDR1 is SGHDT and CDR2 is YYEEEE. The CDR3 sequence: CASHSYRAPYNEQFF. The CDR3 DNA follows: TGTGCCAGCCATAGTTACAGGGCCCCCTACAATGAGCAGTTCTTC.

Here the CDR3 DNA reads TGTGCCAGCACCCTTGGAGGGGTGAACACTGAAGCTTTCTTT. It is translated as CASTLGGVNTEAFF. The chain links TRBV28 to TRBJ1-1; weak D call: TRBD1 (5 bases). The ends were cut back, 7 bases at V and 0 bases at J, with 12 bases in the middle. CDR3 length: 14 amino acids. The germline V gene has CDR1 MDHEN and CDR2 SYDVKM.

The chain uses TRBV3-1 (or the pseudogene TRBV3-2) and TRBJ2-1; 7 bases align to TRBD2. The germline V gene has CDR1 LGHDT and CDR2 YNNKEL (reference sequence). Trimming removed 2 bases from V and 15 bases from J; junction bases left unmatched: 10. The CDR3 loop spans 13 amino acids. CDR3 loop: CASSQSRGGVAFF. The DNA for the CDR3 is TGTGCCAGCAGCCAAAGTCGGGGAGGGGTGGCGTTCTTC.

This chain links TRBV14 with TRBJ1-6; maybe TRBD1 (5 bases). V shed 1 base and J shed 7 bases, with 11 bases lying between them. Germline V CDR1 and CDR2: SGHDN, FVKESK. The length of the CDR3 is 15 residues. In DNA, the CDR3 is TGTGCCAGCAGCCAAGTGGTGGCAGGGAATTCACCCCTCCACTTT. It translates to CASSQVVAGNSPLHF.

This sequence joins TRBV27 and TRBJ2-7; 12 bases fit TRBD2. The junction had 16 bases not matched to a gene; V was cut back by 6 bases and J by 7 bases. Germline CDR1 MNHEY, CDR2 SMNVEV (reference sequence). This CDR3 is 17 amino acids long. The CDR3 coding sequence is TGTGCCAGCAGAGCAGTCGGTCTAGCGGGAGGGCCTCAAGAGCAGTACTTC. Translating gives CASRAVGLAGGPQEQYF.

V and J are TRBV30 and TRBJ1-5; 9 bases agree with TRBD1. CDR3 length equals 15 residues. Germline CDR1 and CDR2: GTSNPN and SVGIG (reference sequence). V shed 0 bases, J shed 5 bases, and the junction held 5 bases outside the gene matches. The CDR3 spells CAWSVRTGVDQPQHF. The CDR3 coding sequence is TGTGCCTGGAGTGTCCGGACAGGGGTGGATCAGCCCCAGCATTTT.

V usage is TRBV12-5 and J usage is TRBJ2-1; the D gene is possibly TRBD2 (6 bases). This CDR3 is built from 15 residues. Germline CDR1 reads LGHNT; CDR2 reads FRNRAP. V was cut by 1 base and J by 0 bases, with 7 bases left in between. CDR3 sequence (DNA): TGTGCTAGTGGTTTGGACGGGGGCTCCTACAATGAGCAGTTCTTC. It is translated as CASGLDGGSYNEQFF.

V is TRBV2 and J is TRBJ2-3; 8 nucleotides agree with TRBD2. The CDR3 covers 14 residues. Germline CDR1 and CDR2: SNHLY and FYNNEI. V was pared by 6 bases and J by 4 bases, with 6 bases of the junction left unmatched. The CDR3 nucleotides read TGTGCCAGCAGGCCCAGCGGGAGCCCAGATACGCAGTATTTT. This gives the protein CASRPSGSPDTQYF.